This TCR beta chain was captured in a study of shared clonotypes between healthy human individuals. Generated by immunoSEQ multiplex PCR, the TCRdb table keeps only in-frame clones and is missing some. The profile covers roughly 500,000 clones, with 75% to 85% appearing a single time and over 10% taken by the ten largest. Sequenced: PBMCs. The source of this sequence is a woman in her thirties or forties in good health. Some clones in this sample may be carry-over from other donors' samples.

This CDR3 is CASSKDRQETQYF. The CDR3 DNA reads TGTGCCAGCAGCAAAGACAGGCAAGAGACCCAGTACTTC. The rearrangement joins TRBV6-6 to TRBJ2-5; the D gene is possibly TRBD1 (6 bases). The germline V and J ends were trimmed by 6 bases and 2 bases, with 10 bases remaining between them. The CDR3 sequence is 13 residues long. Germline CDR1 reads MNHNY; CDR2 reads SVGAGI (reference sequence).